Below, 22 T cell receptor beta chains from the same sample are listed, as sequenced in a study of T cell changes during pregnancy in multiple sclerosis. Method: immunoSEQ multiplex PCR; TCRdb's copy keeps in-frame clones and lacks some. Among 55,000 or so clones listed, 92% were seen once. Sequences were derived from CD4+ T cells from peripheral blood mononuclear cells, sampled after pregnancy. These receptors originate from a female donor with multiple sclerosis, enrolled in a pregnancy study.

This chain joins TRBV10-2 and TRBJ2-1; D is perhaps TRBD1 (6 bases). Germline V gene sequence: CDR1 WSHSY, CDR2 SAAADI. Deletions cut 7 bases from V and 0 bases from J, with 13 bases between. The CDR3 contains 15 residues. The CDR3 nucleotides are TGCGCCAGCACCGACAGGAGAAGCTCCTACAATGAGCAGTTCTTC. This translates into CASTDRRSSYNEQFF.

The chain combines TRBV7-2 with TRBJ2-1, with 9 bases that match TRBD1. Germline V gene sequence: CDR1 SGHTA, CDR2 FQGNSA. V dropped 6 bases and J dropped 7; count of bases not matched to a gene: 7. The CDR3 covers 14 residues. For the CDR3, the DNA is TGTGCCAGCAGTCCTGGGACAGGGTTTAATGAGCAGTTCTTC. The encoded protein is CASSPGTGFNEQFF.

This clone came up once. The CDR3 here is CASPPRGVQYEQYF. The CDR3 DNA sequence: TGTGCCAGCCCCCCCCGGGGGGTCCAATACGAGCAGTACTTC. The chain recombines TRBV21-1 with TRBJ2-7; the table assigns TRBD2, which was not confirmed against the DNA. TRBV21-1 is a listed pseudogene. This CDR3 has 14 residues.

This chain uses TRBV18 with TRBJ1-1, with 10 bases identical to TRBD1. The germline V gene has CDR1 KGHSH and CDR2 LQKENI. CDR3 length: 17 residues. Losses at the gene ends were 0 bases for V and 0 bases for J; bases not matched to a gene: 4. The CDR3 nucleotides read TGTGCCAGCTCACCACCCGGGACAGGGGCTTTGAACACTGAAGCTTTCTTT. Translating gives CASSPPGTGALNTEAFF.

This clone was seen a single time. This rearrangement joins TRBV7-2 to TRBJ2-1, with 7 bases aligning to TRBD2. This CDR3 is built from 14 residues. CDR1 is SGHTA, CDR2 FQGNSA, per germline. The junction had 7 bases not matched to a gene; V was cut back by 5 bases and J by 6 bases. Here the CDR3 DNA reads TGTGCCAGCAGCAGACGTGGGGGGGTCAATGAGCAGTTCTTC. Its translation: CASSRRGGVNEQFF. The full variable domain, with the rest looked up from reference TRBV7-2 and TRBJ2-1, is GAGVSQSPSNKVTEKGKDVELRCDPISGHTALYWYRQSLGQGLEFLIYFQGNSAPDKSGLPSDRFSAERTGGSVSTLTIQRTQQEDSAVYLCASSRRGGVNEQFFGPGTRLTVL.

The CDR3 sequence is CASSPLIGATEAFF. Here the CDR3 DNA reads TGTGCCAGCTCACCCTTGATAGGGGCCACTGAAGCTTTCTTT. The chain carries TRBV18 and TRBJ1-1; possible D gene TRBD1, 5 bases. The CDR3 extends over 14 amino acids. Trimming cost V 3 bases and J 4 bases, with 12 bases left between them. Germline CDR1 KGHSH, CDR2 LQKENI.

J is TRBJ1-3 and V is TRBV6-1; 8 bases line up with TRBD1. The CDR3 consists of 15 residues. Germline values: CDR1 MNHNS, CDR2 SASEGT. With 7 bases clipped from V and 2 bases from J, the junction kept 7 bases outside the gene matches. The CDR3 loop is CASNPSTGAGNTIYF. CDR3 in DNA: TGTGCCAGCAACCCATCGACAGGGGCTGGAAACACCATATATTTT.

This sequence joins TRBV11-3 and TRBJ2-2, with unresolved D. V was clipped by 1 base and J by 4 bases, with 4 bases between them. Per the germline V gene, CDR1 is SGHNT and CDR2 is YENEEA. The length of the CDR3 is 13 residues. CDR3 in DNA: TGTGCCAGCAGCTTAGTGGCCACCGGGGAGCTGTTTTTT. Translated: CASSLVATGELFF. Full variable domain (remainder filled in from reference TRBV11-3 and TRBJ2-2): EAGVVQSPRYKIIEKKQPVAFWCNPISGHNTLYWYLQNLGQGPELLIRYENEEAVDDSQLPKDRFSAERLKGVDSTLKIQPAELGDSAVYLCASSLVATGELFFGEGSRLTVL.

The chain uses TRBV14 and TRBJ1-2; D gene uncertain. The CDR3 extends over 13 amino acids. Trimming left V 1 base short and J 4 bases short, with 7 bases between. Germline CDR1 SGHDN, CDR2 FVKESK. CDR3 amino acids: CASSQARSYGYTF. CDR3 nucleotides: TGTGCCAGCAGCCAAGCCAGATCCTATGGCTACACCTTC. Drawing the rest from reference TRBV14 and TRBJ1-2, the complete variable domain is EAGVTQFPSHSVIEKGQTVTLRCDPISGHDNLYWYRRVMGKEIKFLLHFVKESKQDESGMPNNRFLAERTGGTYSTLKVQPAELEDSGVYFCASSQARSYGYTFGSGTRLTVV.

This clone has just a few counts. This chain links TRBV6-1 with TRBJ1-2; 9 positions match TRBD1. This CDR3 comprises 14 residues. Germline V CDR1 and CDR2: MNHNS, SASEGT. V shed 5 bases and J 2 bases; nucleotides not matched to a gene: 3. DNA of the CDR3: TGTGCCAGCAGTCCCGGGACAGGGAACTATGGCTACACCTTC. Translation: CASSPGTGNYGYTF.

V gene TRBV10-3 combines with J gene TRBJ2-3; maybe TRBD1 (7 bases). The ends were cut back, 7 bases at V and 2 bases at J, with 13 bases in the middle. Germline V gene lookup returns CDR1 ENHRY and CDR2 SYGVKD. The CDR3 has 14 amino acids. CDR3 in DNA: TGTGCCATCACGGGGGACAGTACCACAGATACGCAGTATTTT. Its protein is CAITGDSTTDTQYF.

Comments on this clone: Germline and junction disagree at one end, which may indicate a read error. This chain joins TRBV6-1 and TRBJ1-2, with 9 bases fitting TRBD1. CDR1 is MNHNS and CDR2 is SASEGT in the germline V gene. This CDR3 is built from 16 residues. The CDR3 here is CASSEKGGGQGRTNDF. In DNA, the CDR3 is TGTGCCAGCAGTGAAAAGGGGGGGGGACAGGGTCGAACAAACGACTTC.

V gene TRBV13 combines with J gene TRBJ2-1, with D perhaps matching TRBD1 (5 bases). The V and J ends lost 6 bases and 8 bases respectively, with 8 bases between them. The CDR3 has 11 residues. The V gene's germline CDR1 is PRHDT and CDR2 FYEKMQ (reference sequence). The CDR3 spells CASRLGHEQFF. CDR3 coding DNA: TGTGCCAGCAGATTGGGGCATGAGCAGTTCTTC. Full variable domain (missing parts from reference TRBV13 and TRBJ2-1): AAGVIQSPRHLIKEKRETATLKCYPIPRHDTVYWYQQGPGQDPQFLISFYEKMQSDKGSIPDRFSAQQFSDYHSELNMSSLELGDSALYFCASRLGHEQFFGPGTRLTVL.

This clone was observed once. This chain connects TRBV7-9 to TRBJ2-7, with 11 bases that match TRBD1. Germline CDR1 reads SEHNR; CDR2 reads FQNEAQ (reference sequence). The V segment lost 6 bases and the J segment 2 bases; nucleotides outside the gene matches: 6. The CDR3 consists of 15 residues. CDR3 in amino acids: CASSLGQGDTYEQYF. CDR3 coding DNA: TGTGCCAGCAGTTTGGGACAGGGGGATACCTACGAGCAGTACTTC.

This clone was seen only once. The chain couples TRBV25-1 to TRBJ2-1; the match to TRBD2 covers 8 bases. The V gene's germline CDR1 is MGHDK and CDR2 SYGVNS. V shed 8 bases and J 9 bases; nucleotides not matched to a gene: 18. This CDR3 region has 16 residues. CDR3 sequence (DNA): TGTGCCAGCTCCTACCCTCGGCAGCGGGGGCTTGGTGAGCAGTTCTTC. Protein: CASSYPRQRGLGEQFF.

The V and J genes are TRBV7-2 and TRBJ1-5, with D possibly TRBD1 on 6 matching bases. Trimming cost V 1 base and J 1 base, with 8 bases left between them. Germline V gene data show CDR1 as SGHTA and CDR2 as FQGNSA. The CDR3 is 15 residues long. The CDR3, as DNA: TGTGCCAGCAGCTTAGTTGGGACAAGCAATCAGCCCCAGCATTTT. It specifies CASSLVGTSNQPQHF.

The chain employs TRBV7-2 and TRBJ2-5; D might be TRBD2 (5 bases). Germline assignment: CDR1 SGHTA and CDR2 FQGNSA. V was trimmed by 6 bases and J by 2 bases, leaving 13 bases between them. The CDR3 covers 14 residues. DNA for the CDR3: TGTGCCAGCAGTCGAGGACGGGGTCAAGAGACCCAGTACTTC. This sequence encodes CASSRGRGQETQYF.

This clone rates as medium-sized. The chain has TRBV7-2 and TRBJ1-2; the D is unclear. The germline V and J ends were trimmed by 5 bases and 8 bases, with 12 bases remaining between them. The CDR3 contains 12 residues. In germline, CDR1 is SGHTA, CDR2 FQGNSA. CDR3 sequence reads: CASSPPLGGYTF. CDR3 nucleotides: TGTGCCAGCAGCCCACCCCTCGGGGGCTACACCTTC.

The rearrangement links TRBV20-1 to TRBJ2-1; D is uncertain. The CDR3 runs to 11 residues. The V end lost 5 bases, the J end lost 6 bases, and 8 bases lay between the germline ends. The germline gives CDR1 DFQATT, CDR2 SNEGSKA (reference sequence). The CDR3 sequence: CSAGHLNEQFF. As DNA, the CDR3 is TGCAGTGCTGGGCACCTCAATGAGCAGTTCTTC.

CDR3 loop: CASSPINGQVRYEQYF. The CDR3, as DNA: TGTGCCAGCAGTCCTATCAATGGACAGGTGAGATACGAGCAGTACTTC. The chain employs TRBV28 and TRBJ2-7, with 7 bases matching TRBD1. V lost 5 bases to trimming and J lost 4 bases; unmatched junction nucleotides: 14. In germline, CDR1 is MDHEN, CDR2 SYDVKM. The CDR3 consists of 16 residues.

The chain couples TRBV4-2 to TRBJ2-2; TRBD2 matches 8 bases. The length of the CDR3 is 16 residues. CDR1 and CDR2 (germline): LGHNA, YNFKEQ. V gave up 2 bases and J gave up 5 bases; unmatched junction bases: 7. The CDR3 reads CASSQSSGRVTGELFF. The CDR3 region has the DNA TGTGCCAGCAGCCAATCCAGCGGGAGAGTGACCGGGGAGCTGTTTTTT.

The chain employs TRBV7-9 and TRBJ1-4; possible D gene TRBD1, 5 bases. Germline CDR1 reads SEHNR; CDR2 reads FQNEAQ (reference sequence). V was pared by 2 bases and J by 8 bases, with 18 bases between. There are 16 residues in the CDR3. The CDR3 region is CASSLWGDPRGEKLFF. The CDR3 nucleotides read TGTGCCAGCAGCTTATGGGGGGACCCTCGGGGAGAAAAACTGTTTTTT.